One TCR beta chain is described in this entry. These data are taken from a study of shared T cell receptors in the human thymus. The ends were cut back, 4 bases at V and 6 bases at J, with 12 bases in the middle. The CDR3 has 14 residues. Per the germline V gene, CDR1 is MNHNY and CDR2 is SVGAGI (reference sequence). This table comes from immunoSEQ multiplex PCR, and its TCRdb copy is limited to in-frame clones, with some not included. Of approximately 68,000 clones listed, about 96% are singletons. Sequencing was done on a sample of thymocytes. The receptor comes from a human donor. V usage is TRBV6-6 and J usage is TRBJ1-4; perhaps TRBD1 as D (6 bases). The CDR3 is CASSSDSLDEKLFF. The CDR3 DNA sequence: TGTGCCAGCAGTTCGGACAGCTTGGATGAAAAACTGTTTTTT.